This TCR beta chain is drawn from a study of CD8+ T cells in alopecia areata (dated by TCRdb to the late 2010s). With respect to the entire study: Treated patients were enrolled in an open-label pilot trial of oral tofacitinib, 5 to 10 mg twice daily, for moderate-to-severe alopecia areata. Patients stayed on tofacitinib for 6 to 18 months and then had 6 months of follow-up off drug so that delayed response and recurrence could be assessed. Disease severity in treated patients was measured with the SALT score, which quantifies the percentage of affected scalp surface area. The study used high-throughput TCRbeta sequencing to examine T cell clonal expansion in alopecia areata, in both the C3H/HeJ mouse model and human patients. Scalp tissue and sorted CD4+ and CD8+ peripheral blood T cells from patchy and totalis/universalis alopecia areata patients and from healthy controls were covered by human TCRbeta sequencing. Tofacitinib-treated patients had biopsies at baseline and at 4 and 24 weeks of treatment, with a later scalp biopsy in several patients. Scalp clonality was compared among normal scalp (n=4), patchy alopecia areata scalp (n=8), and alopecia totalis/universalis scalp (n=8). RNA was obtained with the PAXgene miRNA kit for fixed scalp, the miRNeasy kit for PBMCs, and the RNeasy kit for mouse skin. TCRbeta CDR3 regions were amplified by immunoSEQ multiplex PCR with 35 Vbeta forward and 13 Jbeta reverse primers. Overall study outcomes, separate from this receptor: Because the treated cohort was small and had just a single nonresponder, larger studies are needed to establish links between baseline CD8+ expansion and response. Shared TCR sequences between patients were less evident than in mice, which may be partly attributable to HLA diversity in the patient population. Scalp clonality and the number of expanded CD8+ clones among the top 100 scalp clones were significantly decreased by tofacitinib. During tofacitinib treatment, many expanded lesional clones remained in scalp and blood, and this persistence may partly explain relapse after treatment is stopped. Higher clonality and more expanded CD8+ clones were observed in lesional scalp than in normal scalp, particularly in alopecia totalis/universalis, a finding suggestive of antigenic drive. Unlike mouse skin, where gammadelta T cells dominate, normal human skin contains resident alphabeta T cells that get sequenced too, which complicates analysis of the scalp TCR repertoire.

Comments on this clone: No antigen is known for it. Qualities for individual bases were not recorded, and no much larger clone is one base off.

CDR1 and CDR2 were assigned from the germline V gene as SQVTM and ANQGSEA. Spanning cysteine to phenylalanine, the CDR3 consists of 12 amino acids. Kept here is only the CDR3 DNA, which spans 36 bases and is read in frame from base 1. Deletion took 1 base off V and 7 bases off J, with a span of 10 bases between the germline ends. The sample's time point label is to be understood as: around 4 weeks on oral tofacitinib. This specimen's treatment or condition label, per the study, means: oral pan-JAK inhibitor, 5-10 mg twice daily. Lesional scalp punch biopsies and peripheral blood were collected from alopecia areata patients. PBMCs were separated by density centrifugation and stained for CD3, CD4 and CD8, after which CD4+ and CD8+ T cells were sorted on a FACSAria. The library was made by the immunoSEQ multiplex PCR assay. For TCR sequencing, RNA was extracted from every sample and reverse transcribed into cDNA to serve as template. SuperScript III was used for first-strand cDNA synthesis, primed with a 2:1 mix of oligo-dT and random hexamers. A synthetic immune receptor repertoire was used to assess amplification bias, and residual bias was removed computationally. Per the authors' processing: Raw reads were preprocessed to remove errors, and CDR3 was defined by IMGT conventions from the conserved cysteine to phenylalanine. To get clonality, Shannon entropy was normalized by log2 of the number of productive unique TCRs and the result was subtracted from 1. CD4 or CD8 identity of scalp clones was inferred by cross-referencing scalp TCRbeta sequences with sorted blood CD4 and CD8 repertoires. TCRdb provides this immuneACCESS table in a form limited to in-frame rearrangements. Some clones are lacking; in checked studies, under half of them reflect an unresolved V gene, and why the rest are absent is not known. From that table come the V and J calls and clone size; the DNA was used to work out D and trimming. In all, the sample holds about 220,000 clones, and 50% to 60% of those were seen once. Of the sample, roughly 1.4% is held by the ten largest clones.

The chain joins TRBV29-1 to TRBJ1-2; the D gene is perhaps TRBD1, on 5 matching bases. The input for sequencing was CD4+ T cells sorted from blood, taken at week 4, from a patient treated with tofacitinib. The receptor comes from a human donor with alopecia areata. The sequenced DNA: TGCAGCGTTGAAGCAGGGTTGGTTGGCTACACCTTC. This yields the protein CSVEAGLVGYTF.